The 12 T cell receptor beta chains below come from one sample, sequenced in a study of shared clonotypes between healthy human individuals. The table came from immunoSEQ multiplex PCR; TCRdb's copy has only in-frame clones and leaves some out. The table has roughly 500,000 clones, approximately 85% seen once. Sequenced material: PBMCs. The receptors originated from a woman in her thirties or forties in good health. Some clones in this sample may be carry-over from other donors' samples.

The rearrangement links TRBV7-2 to TRBJ2-7; 7 bases are a match to TRBD2. Germline assignment: CDR1 SGHTA and CDR2 FQGNSA. The CDR3 loop spans 15 amino acids. J lost 6 bases, V lost 3 bases, and 11 bases had no gene match. This chain's CDR3 is CASSLVGLDGIEQYF. The CDR3 DNA follows: TGTGCCAGCAGCTTGGTTGGACTAGATGGGATCGAGCAGTACTTC. Full variable domain (remainder filled in from reference TRBV7-2 and TRBJ2-7): GAGVSQSPSNKVTEKGKDVELRCDPISGHTALYWYRQSLGQGLEFLIYFQGNSAPDKSGLPSDRFSAERTGGSVSTLTIQRTQQEDSAVYLCASSLVGLDGIEQYFGPGTRLTVT.

This chain joins TRBV10-2 and TRBJ2-3, with 11 bases fitting TRBD2. The CDR3 covers 15 residues. Germline V gene data show CDR1 as WSHSY and CDR2 as SAAADI. Trimming removed 4 bases from V and 2 bases from J; junction bases left unmatched: 2. In nucleotides, the CDR3 is TGCGCCAGCAGTGGACTAGCGGGAAACACAGATACGCAGTATTTT. Encoded protein: CASSGLAGNTDTQYF.

The rearrangement links TRBV10-3 to TRBJ2-3, with D perhaps assigned TRBD1 or TRBD2 (6 bases each). This CDR3 is 14 amino acids long. Germline-derived CDR1 and CDR2 are ENHRY and SYGVKD. The germline V and J ends were trimmed by 4 bases and 0 bases, with 8 bases remaining between them. The CDR3 DNA is TGTGCCATCAGTGCGGGGGCTAGCACAGATACGCAGTATTTT. Translation: CAISAGASTDTQYF.

This chain uses TRBV7-9 with TRBJ2-3; TRBD2 matches 8 bases. CDR3 size: 16 residues. Germline CDR1 SEHNR, CDR2 FQNEAQ (reference sequence). The V segment lost 5 bases and the J segment 4 bases; nucleotides outside the gene matches: 11. The CDR3 loop is CASSPRSGSRADTQYF. DNA for the CDR3: TGTGCCAGCAGCCCTCGGAGCGGGAGTAGGGCAGATACGCAGTATTTT.

The rearrangement links TRBV6-5 to TRBJ1-1, with TRBD1 as a possible D gene (6 bases). This CDR3 has 13 residues. Trimming removed 10 bases at V and 2 bases at J, with 14 bases between. CDR1 is MNHEY, CDR2 SVGAGI, per germline. DNA of the CDR3: TGTGCCACCTCCGGGACATACAACACTGAAGCTTTCTTT. Protein: CATSGTYNTEAFF.

V is TRBV2 and J is TRBJ1-4, with D hard to call. V gave up 4 bases and J gave up 6 bases, with 6 bases separating them. From germline, CDR1 is SNHLY and CDR2 FYNNEI. The CDR3 covers 12 residues. CDR3 sequence reads: CASSVDDEKLFF. The CDR3 DNA is TGTGCCAGCAGTGTTGACGATGAAAAACTGTTTTTT.

The chain combines TRBV19 with TRBJ1-5; 7 bases are shared with TRBD1. There are 15 residues in the CDR3. With V trimmed by 6 bases and J by 1 base, 6 bases remained unmatched. Germline CDR1 is LNHDA and CDR2 is SQIVND (reference sequence). CDR3 loop: CASSTGQPSNQPQHF. As DNA, the CDR3 is TGTGCCAGTAGCACGGGACAGCCCAGCAATCAGCCCCAGCATTTT.

The sample holds a few counts of this clone. The rearrangement uses TRBV7-2 and TRBJ1-4, with D possibly TRBD1 on 6 matching bases. V was cut by 5 bases and J by 8 bases, with 18 bases left in between. The CDR3 extends over 15 amino acids. Germline V gene data show CDR1 as SGHTA and CDR2 as FQGNSA. Here the CDR3 DNA reads TGTGCCAGCAGCCCCGACTCAGGGGCAGGGGAAAAACTGTTTTTT. Translation: CASSPDSGAGEKLFF.

Written as DNA, the CDR3 is TGTGCCAGCAGTTCGACGGGGCGGGGGGATACGCAGTATTTT. Protein product: CASSSTGRGDTQYF. The chain joins TRBV6-6 to TRBJ2-3, with 7 bases fitting TRBD2. The CDR3 is 14 residues long. The V gene's germline CDR1 is MNHNY and CDR2 SVGAGI (reference sequence). V lost 4 bases and J lost 6; bases outside the gene matches: 7.

This clone was observed a handful of times. The chain couples TRBV6-5 to TRBJ2-4; D unresolved. This CDR3 region has 15 residues. CDR1 MNHEY and CDR2 SVGAGI come from the germline V gene. Trimming shortened V by 6 bases and J by 9 bases, and 21 bases separated the two germline ends. CDR3: CASSPGRVKSSIQYF. The CDR3, as DNA: TGTGCCAGCAGCCCCGGTAGGGTTAAGTCAAGCATTCAGTACTTC.

The chain employs TRBV19 and TRBJ2-5; D gene ambiguous. Germline V lookup: CDR1 LNHDA, CDR2 SQIVND (reference sequence). The CDR3 spans 14 residues. Deletions cut 3 bases from V and 3 bases from J, with 11 bases between. The CDR3 nucleotides read TGTGCCAGTAGTATGGATAACGGCAAAGAGACCCAGTACTTC. Residues: CASSMDNGKETQYF. The variable domain in full, with the rest retrieved from reference TRBV19 and TRBJ2-5, is DGGITQSPKYLFRKEGQNVTLSCEQNLNHDAMYWYRQDPGQGLRLIYYSQIVNDFQKGDIAEGYSVSREKKESFPLTVTSAQKNPTAFYLCASSMDNGKETQYFGPGTRLLVL.

Only a few counts were recorded for this clone. The rearrangement uses TRBV5-3 and TRBJ1-6; possibly TRBD1 for D (5 bases). TRBV5-3 is assigned to the ORF class and has an uncertain function. The length of the CDR3 is 14 residues. V shed 5 bases and J shed 7 bases, with 13 bases lying between them. As DNA, the CDR3 is TGTGCCAGAAGAACCGGGACCCACAATTCACCCCTCCACTTT. Protein product: CARRTGTHNSPLHF.